The source of this T cell receptor (beta chain) is a study of early stage breast cancer tumors. Measured with immunoSEQ multiplex PCR; TCRdb has only the in-frame clones, and not every one. The repertoire holds 28,000 or so clones, around 75% seen once, with approximately 4.6% in the top ten. Germline lookup yields CDR1 SEHNR and CDR2 FQNEAQ (reference sequence). CDR3 length: 14 residues. V was clipped by 3 bases and J by 0 bases, with 8 bases between them. This sequence originates from a person in their 40s with breast cancer. What was sequenced was blood. The V and J genes are TRBV7-9 and TRBJ1-2; no clear D. The CDR3 bases are TGTGCCAGCAGCTTGCAGGCTGCTAACTATGGCTACACCTTC. Protein product: CASSLQAANYGYTF.